The source of this TCR beta chain is a study of breast tumors, draining lymph nodes, adjacent tissues. Study-wide points: Findings are consistent with lymph node origin and intratumoral expansion of most tumor T cells. Tumor and nontumor repertoires were significantly more similar in luminal-like than in basal-like breast cancer. Tumor TCR diversity was below lymph nodes but above nontumor tissue. The lymph node origin of tumor T cells was framed as consistent with a hypothesis, not demonstrated.

TCRdb re-derived calls from the multiplex PCR reads in MiXCR, one entry per CDR3 protein. The sample holds more than 85,000 distinct CDR3 sequences, around 20% seen once. Notes on this clonotype: Its target is not known. The junction and the germline gene differ at one end; a read error may be behind it.

The lymph nodes were axillary draining lymph nodes from breast cancer patients. The CDR3 extends over 14 amino acids. CDR1 DFQATT and CDR2 SNEGSKA come from the germline V gene (reference sequence). The rearrangement joins TRBV20-1 to TRBJ2-7, with 10 positions matching TRBD2. Sequencing used axillary lymph node tissue. This TCR derives from a female donor with breast cancer. Some clones in this sample may be carry-over from other donors' samples. The CDR3 nucleotides read TGCAGTGCTCCCGAGGAGCGGGAGGGCGATGAGCGGTACTTC. This gives the protein CSAPEEREGDERYF.